The 32 T cell receptor beta chains in this list originate from one sample, sequenced in a study of T-cell memory formation after mild COVID-19. MiXCR, applied by TCRdb to the 5' RACE reads, yields one record per CDR3 protein. The table lists roughly 280,000 distinct CDR3 sequences, over 7% of them singletons. Sequencing was done on a sample of PBMCs or a T cell subset sorted from them (not recorded which). Receptors were obtained from a man between 18 and 35 years old who had mild COVID-19 (a few samples of this study predate the infection). Cell type and time point are not known.

This clonotype was counted ten times or more. The chain has TRBV4-1 and TRBJ2-3; possibly TRBD1 for D (5 bases). The CDR3 length is 16 residues. Germline loops: CDR1 MGHRA, CDR2 YSYEKL. V was shortened by 0 bases and J by 0 bases, with 10 bases between the two germline ends. The CDR3 DNA is TGCGCCAGCAGCCAAGAAGGGGTCCCTAGCACAGATACGCAGTATTTT. Protein: CASSQEGVPSTDTQYF.

This clonotype was counted between two and nine times. The chain joins TRBV9 to TRBJ1-2; D not certain. V lost 3 bases and J lost 3, with 9 bases in between. The germline gives CDR1 SGDLS, CDR2 YYNGEE. The length of the CDR3 is 13 residues. Here the CDR3 DNA reads TGTGCCAGCAGCGGACATGACTACTATGGCTACACCTTC. Translation gives CASSGHDYYGYTF.

This clonotype appeared a few times. This sequence joins TRBV4-1 and TRBJ1-2; a weak D match, TRBD1 (5 bases). The CDR3 length is 15 residues. The V and J ends lost 3 bases and 11 bases respectively, with 22 bases between them. Germline CDR1 is MGHRA and CDR2 is YSYEKL. CDR3 amino acids: CASSQALREGRRYTF. CDR3 sequence (DNA): TGCGCCAGCAGCCAGGCTCTCAGGGAGGGGAGGCGATACACCTTC.

The chain's CDR3 is CASTPGQGYYGYTF. The CDR3 bases are TGTGCCAGTACTCCGGGCCAGGGGTACTATGGCTACACCTTC. The chain combines TRBV19 with TRBJ1-2; D might be TRBD1 (6 bases). The V gene's germline CDR1 is LNHDA and CDR2 SQIVND (reference sequence). This CDR3 is 14 amino acids long. Trimming took 7 bases from V and 3 from J, leaving 15 bases between them.

This clonotype occurred a few times. V usage is TRBV7-6 and J usage is TRBJ2-5, with 7 nucleotides matching TRBD1. The CDR3 spans 16 residues. Germline CDR1 reads SGHVS; CDR2 reads FNYEAQ. The ends lost 4 bases at V and 1 base at J; junction bases unmatched: 9. In DNA, the CDR3 is TGTGCCAGCAGCTCTAGAGCCGGGACAGTCCAAGAGACCCAGTACTTC. It codes for CASSSRAGTVQETQYF. The whole variable domain, filled in from reference TRBV7-6 and TRBJ2-5, reads GAGVSQSPRYKVTKRGQDVALRCDPISGHVSLYWYRQALGQGPEFLTYFNYEAQQDKSGLPNDRFSAERPEGSISTLTIQRTEQRDSAMYRCASSSRAGTVQETQYFGPGTRLLVL.

This clonotype was counted only a few times. This chain uses TRBV19 with TRBJ1-2, with D maybe TRBD1 (6 bases). The germline V gene has CDR1 LNHDA and CDR2 SQIVND (reference sequence). The CDR3 spans 15 residues. The ends were cut back, 1 base at V and 3 bases at J, with 12 bases in the middle. This chain's CDR3 is CASSIGGAGDYGYTF. CDR3 nucleotide sequence: TGTGCCAGTAGTATAGGGGGGGCAGGGGACTATGGCTACACCTTC.

This clonotype came up many times. V is TRBV7-2 and J is TRBJ2-7; tentative D call: TRBD2 (6 bases). Trimming took off 0 bases at V and 0 bases at J, with 9 bases between the two ends. CDR1 and CDR2 from the germline V gene are SGHTA and FQGNSA. This CDR3 contains 15 residues. The CDR3, as DNA: TGTGCCAGCAGCTTAGCTCCGGGAGCCTCCTACGAGCAGTACGTC. The encoded protein is CASSLAPGASYEQYV.

The chain is built from TRBV5-1 and TRBJ1-3; D is perhaps TRBD1 (6 bases). This CDR3 has 16 residues. The V end was cut by 7 bases, the J end by 5 bases, with 22 bases between. Germline CDR1 is SGHRS and CDR2 is YFSETQ. In DNA form, the CDR3 reads TGCGCCAGCTCCCCCCTGTTGGAACAGGGCAGAAACACCATATATTTT. The encoded protein is CASSPLLEQGRNTIYF. Full variable domain (rest looked up from reference TRBV5-1 and TRBJ1-3): KAGVTQTPRYLIKTRGQQVTLSCSPISGHRSVSWYQQTPGQGLQFLFEYFSETQRNKGNFPGRFSGRQFSNSRSEMNVSTLELGDSALYLCASSPLLEQGRNTIYFGEGSWLTVV.

Many counts were recorded for this clonotype. The chain links TRBV20-1 to TRBJ2-4; D is undetermined. Germline values: CDR1 DFQATT, CDR2 SNEGSKA (reference sequence). Trimming stripped 2 bases from V and 5 bases from J, with 16 bases between. This CDR3 region has 15 residues. The CDR3 nucleotides are TGCAGTGCTAGAAAGGGCCCAAGTCCCCAAAACATTCAGTACTTC. It yields the protein CSARKGPSPQNIQYF.

This clonotype showed up many times. The V call is TRBV7-9, the J call TRBJ2-5; D is ambiguous. Per the germline V gene, CDR1 is SEHNR and CDR2 is FQNEAQ (reference sequence). The CDR3 is made up of 13 amino acids. Deletions cut 5 bases from V and 2 bases from J, with 9 bases between. CDR3 residues: CASSPYGQETQYF. The CDR3 DNA reads as TGTGCCAGCAGCCCCTATGGTCAAGAGACCCAGTACTTC.

Only a few counts were recorded for this clonotype. V usage is TRBV10-2 and J usage is TRBJ1-5; D unresolved. Deletions cut 9 bases from V and 9 bases from J, with 9 bases between. Germline V CDR1 and CDR2: WSHSY, SAAADI. This CDR3 spans 10 amino acids. The CDR3 region is CARGWGPQHF. CDR3 coding DNA: TGCGCCAGAGGGTGGGGGCCCCAGCATTTT.

This clonotype was counted many times. This chain connects TRBV7-2 to TRBJ1-6; D remains ambiguous. The CDR3 runs to 13 residues. Trimming pared 0 bases from V and 10 bases from J, leaving 7 bases between. In germline, CDR1 is SGHTA, CDR2 FQGNSA. The CDR3 nucleotides read TGTGCCAGCAGCTTAGCTATCGCCTCACCCCTCCACTTT. Translated: CASSLAIASPLHF.

CDR3 loop: CASSLGQTANYEQYV. The CDR3 DNA sequence: TGTGCCAGCAGCTTGGGGCAGACCGCGAACTACGAGCAGTACGTC. This sequence joins TRBV5-5 and TRBJ2-7; D gene ambiguous. The CDR3 is 15 residues long. Deletions cut 0 bases from V and 3 bases from J, with 13 bases between. Germline CDR1 SGHKS, CDR2 YYEKEE (reference sequence).

This clonotype occurred a few times. This chain connects TRBV20-1 to TRBJ1-5, with D perhaps matching TRBD1 (6 bases). Germline-derived CDR1 and CDR2 are DFQATT and SNEGSKA (reference sequence). Trimming removed 3 bases from V and 4 bases from J, with 19 bases in between. The length of the CDR3 is 16 residues. CDR3 in amino acids: CSARWGAGLFNQPQHF. The CDR3 nucleotides are TGCAGTGCTAGGTGGGGGGCTGGCCTCTTTAATCAGCCCCAGCATTTT.

The genes are TRBV11-2 and TRBJ1-5, with D hard to call. Deletions cut 3 bases from V and 5 bases from J, with 8 bases between. CDR1 is SGHAT, CDR2 FQNNGV, per germline. The CDR3 is made up of 13 amino acids. The CDR3 nucleotides are TGTGCCAGCAGCTTCGCCGAACATCAGCCCCAGCATTTT. Protein sequence: CASSFAEHQPQHF. Using reference TRBV11-2 and TRBJ1-5 for the parts outside the CDR3, the full variable domain is EAGVAQSPRYKIIEKRQSVAFWCNPISGHATLYWYQQILGQGPKLLIQFQNNGVVDDSQLPKDRFSAERLKGVDSTLKIQPAKLEDSAVYLCASSFAEHQPQHFGDGTRLSIL.

Only a few counts were recorded for this clonotype. The chain is built from TRBV5-1 and TRBJ1-2; no definite D call. V shed 4 bases and J shed 8 bases, with 15 bases lying between them. The CDR3 consists of 13 residues. Germline V CDR1 and CDR2: SGHRS, YFSETQ. This CDR3 is CASSPRKADGYTF. CDR3 DNA: TGCGCCAGCAGCCCGCGTAAGGCTGACGGCTACACCTTC.

A few counts support this clonotype. The chain links TRBV6-5 to TRBJ1-6, with D perhaps matching TRBD1 (5 bases). Germline CDR1 and CDR2: MNHEY and SVGAGI. The V and J ends lost 7 bases and 11 bases respectively, with 21 bases between them. The CDR3 is 15 residues long. CDR3 residues: CASKGPDSFGAPLHF. CDR3 bases: TGTGCCAGCAAGGGACCTGATAGTTTCGGTGCACCCCTCCACTTT.

This clonotype was picked up a small number of times. This sequence joins TRBV4-1 and TRBJ1-3; unclear D gene. Germline V gives CDR1 MGHRA, CDR2 YSYEKL. The germline V and J ends were trimmed by 2 bases and 3 bases, with 14 bases remaining between them. This CDR3 spans 16 amino acids. The CDR3 DNA is TGCGCCAGCAGCCAACCTCGACGGGGTCGTGGAAACACCATATATTTT. As protein: CASSQPRRGRGNTIYF.

This chain connects TRBV6-5 to TRBJ1-1; the D gene is possibly TRBD1 (6 bases). With 4 bases removed from V and 4 bases from J, the gap between germline ends came to 19 bases. Germline lookup yields CDR1 MNHEY and CDR2 SVGAGI. The CDR3 sequence is 16 residues long. CDR3 amino acids: CASSFLQGRGSTEAFF. In DNA, the CDR3 is TGTGCCAGCAGTTTCTTGCAGGGGAGGGGAAGCACTGAAGCTTTCTTT.

This clonotype turned up a few times. In DNA form, the CDR3 reads TGTGCCAGCAGTGTTGAGACAGGTCCCTCCAATGAGCAGTTCTTC. Its translation is CASSVETGPSNEQFF. The chain recombines TRBV2 with TRBJ2-1; D might be TRBD1 (6 bases). Looked up from germline, CDR1 is SNHLY and CDR2 is FYNNEI. The CDR3 runs to 15 residues. V was trimmed by 4 bases and J by 6 bases, leaving 16 bases between them.

This clonotype was picked up a small number of times. The CDR3 here is CASSLVPTYNEQFF. Here the CDR3 DNA reads TGCGCCAGCAGCTTGGTCCCTACATACAATGAGCAGTTCTTC. This sequence joins TRBV5-1 and TRBJ2-1; D remains unclear. CDR3 size: 14 residues. Germline loops: CDR1 SGHRS, CDR2 YFSETQ. The V and J ends lost 0 bases and 4 bases respectively, with 8 bases between them.

This clonotype was found a few times. DNA of the CDR3: TGTGCCAGCAGTGTACAGGGGGCGAGGGAGCAGTACGTC. Encoded protein: CASSVQGAREQYV. The rearrangement links TRBV6-1 to TRBJ2-7, with TRBD1 identical over 9 bases. The CDR3 consists of 13 residues. Germline V CDR1 and CDR2: MNHNS, SASEGT. The J segment lost 7 bases and the V segment lost 4 bases, leaving 5 bases of the junction unmatched.

The chain combines TRBV5-1 with TRBJ2-7, with 7 bases aligning to TRBD1. The V gene end was trimmed by 2 bases and the J gene end by 2 bases; junction bases not matched to a gene: 4. Germline CDR1 reads SGHRS; CDR2 reads YFSETQ. The CDR3 totals 14 residues. The CDR3 spells CASSFATGPYEQYV. The CDR3 DNA reads as TGCGCCAGCAGCTTTGCGACAGGGCCCTACGAGCAGTACGTC.

This clonotype turned up a few times. The J gene is TRBJ1-1, the V gene TRBV29-1, with 8 bases aligning to TRBD1. Unmatched junction bases numbered 6, after V lost 3 bases and J lost 0 bases. Germline V gives CDR1 SQVTM, CDR2 ANQGSEA. This CDR3 is 15 amino acids long. CDR3 sequence (DNA): TGCAGCGTTGAGAGGGACAGGTTAATGAACACTGAAGCTTTCTTT. The encoded protein is CSVERDRLMNTEAFF.

This clonotype has at least ten counts. The J gene is TRBJ1-5, the V gene TRBV7-2; perhaps TRBD1 as D (6 bases). Germline V gives CDR1 SGHTA, CDR2 FQGNSA. The CDR3 runs 15 residues. V lost 6 bases, J lost 2 bases, and 14 bases lay in between. CDR3 residues: CASRPGAAGNQPQHF. CDR3 DNA sequence: TGTGCCAGCAGACCGGGGGCGGCGGGCAATCAGCCCCAGCATTTT.

This clonotype was seen a few times. V usage is TRBV24-1 and J usage is TRBJ2-1; TRBD1 is a possible D gene (6 bases). The CDR3 has 13 residues. Germline V gives CDR1 KGHDR, CDR2 SFDVKD. V was clipped by 9 bases and J by 5 bases, with 13 bases between them. CDR3 residues: CATLGTNNNEQFF. The CDR3 DNA follows: TGTGCCACCCTCGGGACAAATAACAATGAGCAGTTCTTC.

This clonotype appeared a few times. The CDR3 nucleotides are TGTGCCAGTAGTATCGAAAGGAACACTGAAGCTTTCTTT. Translated: CASSIERNTEAFF. The chain joins TRBV19 to TRBJ1-1; no firm D call. The CDR3 sequence is 13 residues long. Germline-derived CDR1 and CDR2 are LNHDA and SQIVND (reference sequence). V lost 3 bases and J lost 1, with 6 bases in between.

The chain carries TRBV7-9 and TRBJ1-3; D not resolved. The CDR3 is 16 amino acids. V was pared by 2 bases and J by 2 bases, with 13 bases between. Per germline, CDR1 SEHNR and CDR2 FQNEAQ (reference sequence). The DNA for the CDR3 is TGTGCCAGCAGCTTATATGAAGTGCAGCCTGGAAACACCATATATTTT. Amino acid sequence: CASSLYEVQPGNTIYF.

This clonotype was counted ten times or more. This chain links TRBV20-1 with TRBJ2-4, with D possibly TRBD2 on 5 matching bases. V gave up 4 bases and J gave up 8 bases, with 15 bases separating them. This CDR3 is built from 13 residues. Germline CDR1 and CDR2: DFQATT and SNEGSKA (reference sequence). The CDR3 spells CSATSSGRDIQYF. For the CDR3, the DNA is TGCAGTGCTACTAGCTCTGGAAGGGACATTCAGTACTTC.

This clonotype was observed many times. V is TRBV5-1 and J is TRBJ2-7; TRBD1 is a possible D gene (6 bases). CDR3 size: 13 residues. Germline V CDR1 and CDR2: SGHRS, YFSETQ. The germline V and J ends were trimmed by 0 bases and 4 bases, with 8 bases remaining between them. This CDR3 reads CASSLDGQYEQYV. CDR3 sequence (DNA): TGCGCCAGCAGCTTGGATGGACAGTACGAGCAGTACGTC.

The rearrangement joins TRBV20-1 to TRBJ2-5; perhaps D is TRBD1 or TRBD2 (5 bases each). Trimming left V 0 bases short and J 5 bases short, with 19 bases between. CDR1 and CDR2 from the germline V gene are DFQATT and SNEGSKA (reference sequence). The CDR3 contains 16 residues. The chain's CDR3 is CSARDLAGWGSETQYF. Written as DNA, the CDR3 is TGCAGTGCTAGAGACTTGGCGGGTTGGGGGTCGGAGACCCAGTACTTC.

The chain is built from TRBV5-1 and TRBJ2-6; TRBD1 aligns across 7 bases. CDR1 is SGHRS and CDR2 is YFSETQ in the germline V gene. The V and J ends lost 4 bases and 2 bases, in that order; junction bases with no gene match: 9. This CDR3 has 17 amino acids. CDR3 nucleotide sequence: TGCGCCAGCAGCACGAACCCGACAGGGACTGGGGCCAACGTCCTGACTTTC. This gives the protein CASSTNPTGTGANVLTF.